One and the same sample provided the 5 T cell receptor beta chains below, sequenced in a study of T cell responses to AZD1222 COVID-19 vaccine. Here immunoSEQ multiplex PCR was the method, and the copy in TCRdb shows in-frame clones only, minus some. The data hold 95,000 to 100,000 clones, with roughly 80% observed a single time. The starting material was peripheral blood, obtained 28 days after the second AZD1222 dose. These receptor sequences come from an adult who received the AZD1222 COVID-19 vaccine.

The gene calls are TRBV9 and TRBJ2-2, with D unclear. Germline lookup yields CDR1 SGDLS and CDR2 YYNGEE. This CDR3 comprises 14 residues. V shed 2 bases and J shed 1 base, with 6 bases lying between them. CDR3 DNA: TGTGCCAGCAGCGTGGGTTGGAACACCGGGGAGCTGTTTTTT. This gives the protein CASSVGWNTGELFF.

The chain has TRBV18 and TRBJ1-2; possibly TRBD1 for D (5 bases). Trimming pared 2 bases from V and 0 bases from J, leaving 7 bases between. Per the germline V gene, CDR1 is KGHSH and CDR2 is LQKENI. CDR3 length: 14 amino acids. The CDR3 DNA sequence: TGTGCCAGCTCACCAGACAGAGCTAACTATGGCTACACCTTC. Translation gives CASSPDRANYGYTF.

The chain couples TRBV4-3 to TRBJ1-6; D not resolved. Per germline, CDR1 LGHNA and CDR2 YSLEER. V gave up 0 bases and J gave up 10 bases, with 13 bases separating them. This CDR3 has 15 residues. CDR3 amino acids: CASSQDLGLRSPLHF. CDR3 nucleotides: TGCGCCAGCAGCCAAGATTTAGGCCTGAGATCACCCCTCCACTTT.

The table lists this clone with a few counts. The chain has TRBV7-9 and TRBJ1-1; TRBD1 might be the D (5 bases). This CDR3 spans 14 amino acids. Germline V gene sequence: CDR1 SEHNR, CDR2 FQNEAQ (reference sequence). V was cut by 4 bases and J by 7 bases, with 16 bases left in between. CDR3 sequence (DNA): TGTGCCAGCAGCTACCGCCGGGGGAATGATGAAGCTTTCTTT. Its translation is CASSYRRGNDEAFF.

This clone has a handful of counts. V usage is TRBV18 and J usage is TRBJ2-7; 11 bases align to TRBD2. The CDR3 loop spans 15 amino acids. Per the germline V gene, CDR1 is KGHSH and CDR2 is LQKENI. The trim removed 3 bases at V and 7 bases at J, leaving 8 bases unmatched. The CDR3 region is CASSPRLAGLREQYF. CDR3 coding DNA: TGTGCCAGCTCACCGAGACTAGCGGGGTTGAGGGAGCAGTACTTC.